This T cell receptor (beta chain) was obtained from a study of identifying expanded T cells in peripheral blood. Study-wide points: Technical replicates showed roughly 1.2 changed clones; approximately 2 weeks approximately 15; four weeks 19. Variance in clone template counts between approximately two-week samples significantly increased with total template count across all healthy donors.

On this clone itself: The antigen remains unidentified.

No infections or other immune events were documented during collection. The protocol was immunoSEQ multiplex PCR, while the TCRdb copy is restricted to in-frame clones and leaves out a portion. In the table there are about 130,000 clones, approximately 86% of which are singletons. V gave up 4 bases and J gave up 7 bases; unmatched junction bases: 13. The CDR3 contains 16 residues. Germline CDR1 and CDR2: MNHNS and SASEGT. Sequencing was carried out using blood. This TCR came from a person aged 18 to 70 in good health. The chain couples TRBV6-1 to TRBJ2-7; 10 bases line up with TRBD2. The CDR3: CASSGRASSGGGEQYF. In DNA, the CDR3 is TGTGCCAGCAGTGGGCGAGCTTCTAGCGGGGGTGGAGAGCAGTACTTC.